This is a list of T cell receptor beta chains from one sample in a study of human T cells and chemical hapten exposure. TCRdb reprocessed the RACE reads via MiXCR and lists one record per CDR3 protein. This table holds under 100,000 distinct CDR3 sequences, over 9.5% found once. Sequences were derived from whole blood, sampled in connection with sensitization to the hapten diphenylcyclopropenone (DPC). All receptors derive from a woman between 50 and 59 years old with alopecia areata. Some clones in this sample may be carry-over from other donors' samples. Each CDR3 is given without its conserved first and last residue.

>TRBJ2-1|TRBV7-9
ASRPRLAGGQYNEQF
>TRBJ1-2|TRBV7-9
ASSLAGGNYGYT
>TRBJ2-7|TRBV19
ASRGTSGYEQY
>TRBJ2-7|TRBV11-2
ASSALREQY
>TRBJ2-2|TRBV11-3
ASSFSGVNTGELF
>TRBJ2-2|TRBV10-2
ASSDYKMWITTGELF
>TRBJ2-4|TRBV3-1
ASSQDLTRARIQY
>TRBJ2-7|TRBV28
ASSRQTGGYEQY
>TRBJ1-5|TRBV5-4
ASSTGTGRNQPQH
>TRBJ2-1|TRBV7-9
ASSVGSGSILDEQF
>TRBJ1-2|TRBV2
ASSEVPTPNYGYT
>TRBJ1-1|TRBV5-5
ASSSPGGWTEAF
>TRBJ2-1|TRBV18
ASSPPSNKRDSNYNEQF
>TRBJ2-1|TRBV7-2
ASTGTSGRNEQF
>TRBJ1-4|TRBV28
ASTTRGTVNEKLF
>TRBJ1-5|TRBV7-2
ASSLGWGRGKFDQPQH
>TRBJ2-1|TRBV7-2
ASSLRGHYNEQF
>TRBJ1-1|TRBV29-1
SMTRSTEAF
>TRBJ1-2|TRBV29-1
SVGYRDYGYT
>TRBJ2-7|TRBV29-1
SVSGQGRPEQY
>TRBJ1-1|TRBV18
ASSPRTGGLTNTEAF
>TRBJ2-5|TRBV28
ASSLSRREKETQY
>TRBJ2-3|TRBV9
ASSVGGLAGSDTQY
>TRBJ2-5|TRBV20-1
SAKDRGFVSGQETQY
>TRBJ2-2|TRBV7-9
ASSLEGGTGELF
>TRBJ2-2|TRBV6-5
ASSVRLDTGELF
>TRBJ1-3|TRBV9
ASSPGTGGNSGNTIY
>TRBJ1-4|TRBV9
ASSDWTGGNEKLF
>TRBJ2-2|TRBV7-2
ASSRLAGGIAGELF
>TRBJ1-1|TRBV30
AWRTVGGGPEAF
>TRBJ1-2|TRBV29-1
SVEKKQAGGYT
>TRBJ2-5|TRBV5-6
ASSPGDSLQETQY
>TRBJ1-2|TRBV28
ASSFSGGGYT
>TRBJ1-2|TRBV7-9
ASSPSGDYGYT
>TRBJ2-5|TRBV6-2/TRBV6-3
ASSYSSSPDREETQY